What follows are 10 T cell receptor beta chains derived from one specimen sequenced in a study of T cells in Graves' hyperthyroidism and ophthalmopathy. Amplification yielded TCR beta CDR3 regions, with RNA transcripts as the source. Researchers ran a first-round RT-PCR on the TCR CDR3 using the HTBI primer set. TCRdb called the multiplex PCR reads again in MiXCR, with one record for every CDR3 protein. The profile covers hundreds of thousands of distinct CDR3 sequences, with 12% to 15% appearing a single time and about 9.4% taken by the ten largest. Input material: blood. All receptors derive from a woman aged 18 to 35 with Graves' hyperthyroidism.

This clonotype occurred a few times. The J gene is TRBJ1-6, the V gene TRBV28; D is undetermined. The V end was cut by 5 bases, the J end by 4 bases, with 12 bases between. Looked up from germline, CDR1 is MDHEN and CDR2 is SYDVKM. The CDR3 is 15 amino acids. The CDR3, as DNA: TGTGCCAGCAGTCTTGGACCGGGTTATAATTCACCCCTCCACTTT. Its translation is CASSLGPGYNSPLHF.

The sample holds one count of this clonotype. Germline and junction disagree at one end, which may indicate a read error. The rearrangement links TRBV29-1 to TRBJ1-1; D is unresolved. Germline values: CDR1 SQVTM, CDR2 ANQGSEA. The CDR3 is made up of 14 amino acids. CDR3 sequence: CSVAGSVVKTEAFF. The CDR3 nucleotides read TGCAGCGTTGCCGGGTCGGTAGTGAAAACTGAAGCTTTCTTT.

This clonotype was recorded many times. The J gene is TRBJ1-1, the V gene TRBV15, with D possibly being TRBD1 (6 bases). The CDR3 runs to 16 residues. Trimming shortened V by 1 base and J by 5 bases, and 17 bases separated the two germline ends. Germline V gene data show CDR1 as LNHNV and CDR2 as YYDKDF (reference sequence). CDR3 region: CATSRGQGLRKTEAFF. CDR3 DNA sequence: TGTGCCACCAGCAGAGGCCAGGGGCTTAGAAAAACTGAAGCTTTCTTT.

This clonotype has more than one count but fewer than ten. CDR3 bases: TGCGCCAGCAGCCAATCTTGGGGGAATGAGCAGTTCTTC. Translation gives CASSQSWGNEQFF. The V call is TRBV4-1, the J call TRBJ2-1; D assignment may be TRBD1 or TRBD2 (5 bases each). The CDR3 loop spans 13 amino acids. The V end was cut by 2 bases, the J end by 7 bases, with 9 bases between. CDR1 MGHRA and CDR2 YSYEKL come from the germline V gene.

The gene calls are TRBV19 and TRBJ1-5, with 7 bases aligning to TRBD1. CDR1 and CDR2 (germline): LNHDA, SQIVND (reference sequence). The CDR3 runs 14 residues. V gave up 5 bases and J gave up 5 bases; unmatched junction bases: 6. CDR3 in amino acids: CASSAGTVDQPQHF. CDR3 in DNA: TGTGCCAGTAGTGCTGGGACAGTAGATCAGCCCCAGCATTTT.

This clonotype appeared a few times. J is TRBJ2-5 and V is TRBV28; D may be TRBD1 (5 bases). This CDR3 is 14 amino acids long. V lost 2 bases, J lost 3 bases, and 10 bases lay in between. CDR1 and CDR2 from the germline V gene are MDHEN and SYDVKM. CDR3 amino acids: CASSLPTVKETQYF. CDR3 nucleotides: TGTGCCAGCAGTTTACCGACAGTGAAAGAGACCCAGTACTTC.

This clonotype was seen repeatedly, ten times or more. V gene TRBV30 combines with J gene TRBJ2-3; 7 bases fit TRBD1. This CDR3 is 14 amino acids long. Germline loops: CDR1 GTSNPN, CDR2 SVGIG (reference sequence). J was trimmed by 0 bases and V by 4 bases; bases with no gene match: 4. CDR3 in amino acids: CAWNRGGSTDTQYF. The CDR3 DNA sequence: TGTGCCTGGAACAGGGGCGGTAGCACAGATACGCAGTATTTT.

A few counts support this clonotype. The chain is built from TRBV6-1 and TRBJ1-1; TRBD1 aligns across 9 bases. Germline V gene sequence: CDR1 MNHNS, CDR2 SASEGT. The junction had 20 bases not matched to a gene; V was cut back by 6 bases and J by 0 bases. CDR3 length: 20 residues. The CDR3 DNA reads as TGTGCCAGCAGAACCAGGGACAGGGATGTTATTGGGTATGTGAACACTGAAGCTTTCTTT. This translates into CASRTRDRDVIGYVNTEAFF.

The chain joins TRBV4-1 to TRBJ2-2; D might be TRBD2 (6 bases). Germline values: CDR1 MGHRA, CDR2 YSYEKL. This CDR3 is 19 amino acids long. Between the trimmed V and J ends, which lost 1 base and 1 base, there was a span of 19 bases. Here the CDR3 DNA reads TGCGCCAGCAGCCAAGGACGGGACTTCTCAATCTTGAACACCGGGGAGCTGTTTTTT. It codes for CASSQGRDFSILNTGELFF.

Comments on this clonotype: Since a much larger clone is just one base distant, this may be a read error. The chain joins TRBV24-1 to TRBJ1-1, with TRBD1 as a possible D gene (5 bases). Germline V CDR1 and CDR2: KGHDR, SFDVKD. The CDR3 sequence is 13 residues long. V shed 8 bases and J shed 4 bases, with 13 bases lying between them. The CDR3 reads CATTERGSTEAFF. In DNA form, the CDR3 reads TGTGCCACCACTGAGAGGGGAAGCACTGAAGCTTTCTTT.